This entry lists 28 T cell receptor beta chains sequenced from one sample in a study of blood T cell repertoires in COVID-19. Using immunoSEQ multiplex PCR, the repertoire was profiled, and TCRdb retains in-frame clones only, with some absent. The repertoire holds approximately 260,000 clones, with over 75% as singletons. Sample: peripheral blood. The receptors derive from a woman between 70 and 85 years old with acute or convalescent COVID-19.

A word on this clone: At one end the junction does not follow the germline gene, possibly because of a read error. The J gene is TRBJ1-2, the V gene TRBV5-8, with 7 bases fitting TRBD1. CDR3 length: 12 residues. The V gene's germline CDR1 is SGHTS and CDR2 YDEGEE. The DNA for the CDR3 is TGTGCCAGCAGCGACAGGGCACCCGACGTTTTCTTC. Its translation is CASSDRAPDVFF.

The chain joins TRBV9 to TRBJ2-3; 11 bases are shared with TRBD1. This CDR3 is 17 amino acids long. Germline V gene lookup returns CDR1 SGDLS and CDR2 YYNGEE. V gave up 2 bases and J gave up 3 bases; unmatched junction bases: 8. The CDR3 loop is CASSVRAGTGGTDTQYF. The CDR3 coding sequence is TGTGCCAGCAGCGTTCGGGCTGGGACAGGGGGAACAGATACGCAGTATTTT.

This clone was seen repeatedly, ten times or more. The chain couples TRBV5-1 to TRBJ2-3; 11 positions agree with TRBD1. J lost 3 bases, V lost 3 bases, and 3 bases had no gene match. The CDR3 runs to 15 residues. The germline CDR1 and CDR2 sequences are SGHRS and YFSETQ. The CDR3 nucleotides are TGCGCCAGCAGCTGGACAGGGGGCGTGACAGATACGCAGTATTTT. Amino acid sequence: CASSWTGGVTDTQYF.

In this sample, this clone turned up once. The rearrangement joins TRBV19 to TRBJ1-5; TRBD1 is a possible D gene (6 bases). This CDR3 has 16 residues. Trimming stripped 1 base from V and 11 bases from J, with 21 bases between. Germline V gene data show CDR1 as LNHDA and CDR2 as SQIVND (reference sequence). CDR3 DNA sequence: TGTGCCAGTAGTATAGCTAGGGGAGGGGGACTATCAGCCCAGCATTTT. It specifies CASSIARGGGLSAQHF.

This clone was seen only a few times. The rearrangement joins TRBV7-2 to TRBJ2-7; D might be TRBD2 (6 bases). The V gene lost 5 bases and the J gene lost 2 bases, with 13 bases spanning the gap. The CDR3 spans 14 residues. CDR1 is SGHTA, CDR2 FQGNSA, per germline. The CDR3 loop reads CASSPRRGPYEQYF. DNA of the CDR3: TGTGCCAGCAGCCCACGGCGGGGTCCCTACGAGCAGTACTTC.

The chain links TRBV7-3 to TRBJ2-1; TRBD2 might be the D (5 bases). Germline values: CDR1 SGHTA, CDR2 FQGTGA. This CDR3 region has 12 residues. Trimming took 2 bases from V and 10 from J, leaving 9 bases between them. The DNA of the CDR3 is TGTGCCAGCAGCTTAGGAGGTGGCGAGCAGTTCTTC. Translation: CASSLGGGEQFF.

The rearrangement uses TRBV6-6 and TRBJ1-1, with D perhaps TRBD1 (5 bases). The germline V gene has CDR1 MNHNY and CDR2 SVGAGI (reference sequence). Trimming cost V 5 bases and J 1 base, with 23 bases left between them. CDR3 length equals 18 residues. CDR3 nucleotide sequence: TGTGCCAGCAGTCGAGACAGTTACACTTCGCGGGGGAACACTGAAGCTTTCTTT. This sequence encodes CASSRDSYTSRGNTEAFF.

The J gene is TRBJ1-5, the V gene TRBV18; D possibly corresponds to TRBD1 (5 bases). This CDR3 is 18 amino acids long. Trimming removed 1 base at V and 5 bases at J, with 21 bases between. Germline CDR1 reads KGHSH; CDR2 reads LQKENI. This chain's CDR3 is CASSPQGRGDVSHQPQHF. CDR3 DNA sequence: TGTGCCAGCTCACCACAGGGCCGGGGGGATGTCTCTCATCAGCCCCAGCATTTT. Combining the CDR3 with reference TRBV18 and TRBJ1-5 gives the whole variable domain NAGVMQNPRHLVRRRGQEARLRCSPMKGHSHVYWYRQLPEEGLKFMVYLQKENIIDESGMPKERFSAEFPKEGPSILRIQQVVRGDSAAYFCASSPQGRGDVSHQPQHFGDGTRLSIL.

The DNA of the CDR3 is TGTGCCAGCAGCGCACAGGGTTCAGATACGCAGTATTTT. The encoded protein is CASSAQGSDTQYF. V and J are TRBV9 and TRBJ2-3, with D possibly being TRBD1 (6 bases). The CDR3 is made up of 13 amino acids. V was pared by 3 bases and J by 4 bases, with 9 bases between. Germline CDR1 reads SGDLS; CDR2 reads YYNGEE.

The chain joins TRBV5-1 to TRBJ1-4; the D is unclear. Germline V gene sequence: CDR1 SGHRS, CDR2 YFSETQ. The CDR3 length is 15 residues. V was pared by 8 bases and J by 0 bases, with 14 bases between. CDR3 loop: CASHRDGATNEKLFF. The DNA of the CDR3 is TGCGCCAGTCACAGAGACGGGGCAACTAATGAAAAACTGTTTTTT.

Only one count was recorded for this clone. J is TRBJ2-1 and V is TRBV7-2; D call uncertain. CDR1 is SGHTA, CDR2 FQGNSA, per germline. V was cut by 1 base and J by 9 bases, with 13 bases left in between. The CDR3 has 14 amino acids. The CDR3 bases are TGTGCCAGCAGCTTAGGTCTAGATGTCACTGAGCAGTTCTTC. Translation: CASSLGLDVTEQFF.

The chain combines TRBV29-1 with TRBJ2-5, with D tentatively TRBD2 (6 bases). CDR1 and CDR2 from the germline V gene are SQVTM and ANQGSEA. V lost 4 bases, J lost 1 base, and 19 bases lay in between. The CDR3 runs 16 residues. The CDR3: CSVGAARLATQETQYF. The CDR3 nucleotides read TGCAGCGTTGGGGCCGCCCGGCTAGCGACCCAAGAGACCCAGTACTTC.

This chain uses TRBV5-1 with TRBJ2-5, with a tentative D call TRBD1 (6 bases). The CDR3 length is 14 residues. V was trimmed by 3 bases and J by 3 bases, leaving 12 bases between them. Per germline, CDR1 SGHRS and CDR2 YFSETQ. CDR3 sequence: CASSSPDSKETQYF. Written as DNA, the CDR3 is TGCGCCAGCAGCTCCCCGGACAGCAAAGAGACCCAGTACTTC. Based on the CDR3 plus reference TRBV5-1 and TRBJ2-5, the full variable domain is KAGVTQTPRYLIKTRGQQVTLSCSPISGHRSVSWYQQTPGQGLQFLFEYFSETQRNKGNFPGRFSGRQFSNSRSEMNVSTLELGDSALYLCASSSPDSKETQYFGPGTRLLVL.

For the CDR3, the DNA is TGTGCCAGCAGCCAAGGTAGTCGGAGGTCTGAAGCTTTCTTT. Amino acid sequence: CASSQGSRRSEAFF. The chain uses TRBV3-1 (or the pseudogene TRBV3-2) and TRBJ1-1, with D unclear. The CDR3 is 14 amino acids. The germline V gene has CDR1 LGHDT and CDR2 YNNKEL (reference sequence). The V end lost 1 base, the J end lost 6 bases, and 12 bases lay between the germline ends.

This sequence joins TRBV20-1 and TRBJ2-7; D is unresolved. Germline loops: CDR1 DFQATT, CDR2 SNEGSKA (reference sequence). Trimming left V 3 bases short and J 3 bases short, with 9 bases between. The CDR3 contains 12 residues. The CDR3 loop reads CSASGQYYEQYF. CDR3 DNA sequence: TGCAGTGCTAGTGGGCAGTACTACGAGCAGTACTTC.

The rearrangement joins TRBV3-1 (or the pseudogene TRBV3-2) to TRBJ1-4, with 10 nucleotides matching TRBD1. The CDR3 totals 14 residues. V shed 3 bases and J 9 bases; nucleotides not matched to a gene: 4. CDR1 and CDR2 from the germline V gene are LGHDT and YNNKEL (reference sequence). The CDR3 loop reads CASSHRDRGKKLFF. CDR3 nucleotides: TGTGCCAGCAGCCACCGGGACAGGGGCAAAAAACTGTTTTTT.

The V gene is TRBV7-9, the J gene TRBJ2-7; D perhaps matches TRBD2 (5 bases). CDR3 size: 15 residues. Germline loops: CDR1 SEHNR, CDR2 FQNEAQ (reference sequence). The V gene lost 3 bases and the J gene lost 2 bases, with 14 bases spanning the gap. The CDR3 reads CASSLIGNSPYEQYF. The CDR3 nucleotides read TGTGCCAGCAGCTTGATCGGGAATTCTCCCTACGAGCAGTACTTC.

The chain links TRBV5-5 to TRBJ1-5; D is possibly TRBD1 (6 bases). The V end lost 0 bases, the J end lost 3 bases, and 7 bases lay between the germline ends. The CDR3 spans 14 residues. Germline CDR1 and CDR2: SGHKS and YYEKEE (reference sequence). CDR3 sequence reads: CASSLAGVNQPQHF. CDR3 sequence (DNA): TGTGCCAGCAGCTTGGCAGGGGTCAATCAGCCCCAGCATTTT.

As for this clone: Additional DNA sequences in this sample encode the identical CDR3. CDR3 protein: CASSLGGGSNQPQHF. The CDR3 coding sequence is TGTGCCAGCAGCTTGGGAGGGGGCAGCAATCAGCCCCAGCATTTT. The rearrangement joins TRBV5-5 to TRBJ1-5; 7 nucleotides agree with TRBD1. The J segment lost 1 base and the V segment lost 0 bases, leaving 1 base of the junction unmatched. The CDR3 runs to 15 residues. Germline V gives CDR1 SGHKS, CDR2 YYEKEE (reference sequence). The entire variable domain, with the rest obtained from reference TRBV5-5 and TRBJ1-5, is as follows: DAGVTQSPTHLIKTRGQQVTLRCSPISGHKSVSWYQQVLGQGPQFIFQYYEKEERGRGNFPDRFSARQFPNYSSELNVNALLLGDSALYLCASSLGGGSNQPQHFGDGTRLSIL.

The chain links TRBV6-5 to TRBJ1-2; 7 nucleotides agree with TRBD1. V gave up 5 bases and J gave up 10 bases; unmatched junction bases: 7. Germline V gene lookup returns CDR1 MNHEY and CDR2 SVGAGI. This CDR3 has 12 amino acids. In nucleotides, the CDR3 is TGTGCCAGCAGTCCCACAGGGGAACTCTACACCTTC. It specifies CASSPTGELYTF.

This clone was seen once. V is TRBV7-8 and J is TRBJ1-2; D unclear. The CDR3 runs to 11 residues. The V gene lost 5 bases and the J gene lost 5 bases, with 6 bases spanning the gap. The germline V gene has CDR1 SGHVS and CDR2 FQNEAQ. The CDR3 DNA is TGTGCCAGCAGCCCCAGATATGGCTACACCTTC. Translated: CASSPRYGYTF. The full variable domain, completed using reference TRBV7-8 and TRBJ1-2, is GAGVSQSPRYKVAKRGQDVALRCDPISGHVSLFWYQQALGQGPEFLTYFQNEAQLDKSGLPSDRFFAERPEGSVSTLKIQRTQQEDSAVYLCASSPRYGYTFGSGTRLTVV.

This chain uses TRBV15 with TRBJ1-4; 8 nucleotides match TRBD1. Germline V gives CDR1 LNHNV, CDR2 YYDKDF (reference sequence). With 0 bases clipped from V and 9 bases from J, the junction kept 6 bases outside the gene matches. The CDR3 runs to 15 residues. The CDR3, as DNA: TGTGCCACCAGCAGAGATCTAGGACAGGGTCAAAAACTGTTTTTT. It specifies CATSRDLGQGQKLFF.

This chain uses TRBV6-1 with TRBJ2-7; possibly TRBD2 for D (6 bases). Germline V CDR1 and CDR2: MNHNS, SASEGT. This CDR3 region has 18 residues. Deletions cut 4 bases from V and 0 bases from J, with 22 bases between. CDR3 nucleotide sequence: TGTGCCAGCAGTGTCCGCCCCCTAGTCCCCGGGAGCTCCTACGAGCAGTACTTC. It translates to CASSVRPLVPGSSYEQYF.

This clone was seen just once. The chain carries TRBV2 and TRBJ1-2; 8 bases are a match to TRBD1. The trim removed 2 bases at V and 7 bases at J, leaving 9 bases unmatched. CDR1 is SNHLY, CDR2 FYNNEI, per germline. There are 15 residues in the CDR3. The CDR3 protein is CASSEFRTGYGGYTF. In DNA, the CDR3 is TGTGCCAGCAGTGAATTTCGGACAGGGTATGGTGGCTACACCTTC.

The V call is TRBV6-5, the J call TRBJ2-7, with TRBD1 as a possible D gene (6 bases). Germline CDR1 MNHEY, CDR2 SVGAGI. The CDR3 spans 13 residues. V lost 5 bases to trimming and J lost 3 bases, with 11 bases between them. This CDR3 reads CASSRQQGYEQYF. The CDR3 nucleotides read TGTGCCAGCAGTAGACAACAGGGCTACGAGCAGTACTTC.

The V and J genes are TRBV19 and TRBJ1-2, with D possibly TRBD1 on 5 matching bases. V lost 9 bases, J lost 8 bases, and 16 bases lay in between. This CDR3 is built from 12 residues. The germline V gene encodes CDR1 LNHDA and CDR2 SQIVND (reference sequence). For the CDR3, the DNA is TGTGCCAGCAGAGCTCCGGGGGGAGGCTACACCTTC. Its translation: CASRAPGGGYTF.

CDR3 nucleotides: TGTGCCAGCAGACCGCCGGGGGGCGGCCATGAGCAGTTCTTC. This codes for CASRPPGGGHEQFF. The chain combines TRBV6-5 with TRBJ2-1; maybe TRBD2 (7 bases). There are 14 residues in the CDR3. Per the germline V gene, CDR1 is MNHEY and CDR2 is SVGAGI. V shed 6 bases and J shed 8 bases, with 17 bases lying between them.

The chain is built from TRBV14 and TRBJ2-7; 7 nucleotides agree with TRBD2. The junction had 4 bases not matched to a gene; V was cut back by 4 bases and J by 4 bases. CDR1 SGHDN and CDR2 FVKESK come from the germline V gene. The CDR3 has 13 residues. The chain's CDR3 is CASSRAAGYEQYF. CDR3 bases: TGTGCCAGCAGCCGGGCAGCGGGATACGAGCAGTACTTC.